This TCR beta chain was observed in a study of blood T cell repertoires in COVID-19 (dated by TCRdb to the early 2020s). A note on the overall study: The collaborator samples originated in the United States, Italy and Spain and spanned the acute and convalescent phases of COVID-19. The material from the prospective study consisted of cDNA or gDNA derived from T cells, B-cell-depleted T cells, or PBMCs. Deeply sampled blood TCRbeta repertoires from subjects exposed to, actively infected with, or recovered from COVID-19 were included in the dataset. The repertoires were released in a freely available public database meant as a resource for research on the immune response to SARS-CoV-2. The samples were drawn from two sources: the first 160 participants of the ongoing ImmuneRACE study, and fewer than 1,500 subjects contributed by 6 global collaborators. Sample metadata almost always included a de-identified subject ID, COVID-19 status, age in years and sex. Where available, HLA class I and class II types were taken from metadata supplied by the sample provider and were not determined by assay-based typing.

TCRbeta CDR3 regions were amplified from genomic DNA using the immunoSEQ Assay, a bias-controlled multiplex PCR. The original pipeline was this. Nucleated cell counts per sample were estimated from amplification of reference gene primers within the assay. To quantify the absolute abundance of each unique TCRbeta CDR3 rearrangement, sequence reads were collapsed and filtered. For each sample, productive Simpson clonality was calculated as the square root of Simpson's diversity index over productive rearrangements. In its TCRdb copy, this immuneACCESS table keeps in-frame sequences only and misses some clones. Where compared with another copy, unresolved V genes explain less than half of these, and the others have no known cause. Clone size and the V and J calls come from that table; the DNA yielded D and trimming. The sample profile shows some 300,000 clones; 90% of them were found once. About 4% of the sample is in the top ten clones.

In the prospective study, participants were roughly 18 to 89 years old, resided in 24 geographic areas of the United States, and were enrolled through a virtual design. Cohort assignment in the prospective study relied on participant-reported clinical history from a screening survey and a study questionnaire. A participant counted as exposed if, within 2 weeks of entering the study, that participant had been in contact with someone who had a PCR-confirmed or clinician-diagnosed COVID-19 case. In the prospective study, whole blood, serum and a nasopharyngeal or oropharyngeal swab were collected from each participant by mobile phlebotomists. Over a roughly two-month period, participants in the prospective study had the option of providing additional blood draws and questionnaires. Blood samples from the prospective study were shipped frozen or at room temperature prior to DNA extraction. With regard to this clone: The antigen this receptor binds is unknown. Within one base of it there is no much larger clone, and no base qualities were kept.

What the work shows at the level of the full study, not this receptor alone: Clinical and demographic metadata were provided uncurated, with the amount varying by source and participant.

Its CDR3 holds 15 amino acids, cysteine through phenylalanine. The retained sequence is limited to the CDR3, 45 bases, with the frame set at the first base. At the junction V is shortened by 6 bases and J by 2 bases; bases outside the gene matches: 6. CDR1 and CDR2 are drawn from the germline V gene: SNHLY, FYNNEI. The sequenced material came from PBMCs or T cells enriched from blood (not recorded which). The rearrangement joined TRBV2 to TRBJ1-5; 8 bases in between match TRBD1. The receptor was isolated from a woman aged 30 to 39 who had been exposed to COVID-19. The CDR3 protein is CASSLTGEGNQPQHF. At the DNA level, the sequence is TGTGCCAGCAGCCTGACAGGGGAGGGCAATCAGCCCCAGCATTTT.